What follows are 2 T cell receptor beta chains derived from one specimen sequenced in a study of shared clonotypes between healthy human individuals (TCRdb year 2020). The library was prepared using the immunoSEQ multiplex PCR assay. The table comes from immuneACCESS by way of TCRdb, which keeps in-frame sequences with V and J called. Part of the clones is missing from these tables; in studies checked, under half for an unresolved V gene and the rest for unknown reasons. The sample includes over a million clones, with around 82% observed a single time. About 0.52% of the sample belongs to the ten largest clones. Sequenced input: memory CD4+ T cells from PBMCs. The sample's cell subset or site, from its label and the paper: CD45RA-negative fraction. The receptor source for this set is a man in his late teens or twenties in good health. Some clones in this sample may be carry-over from other donors' samples.

The rearrangement links TRBV9 to TRBJ2-1; possibly TRBD2 for D (6 bases). With 0 bases removed from V and 8 bases from J, the gap between germline ends came to 15 bases. This CDR3 comprises 15 residues. CDR1 is SGDLS and CDR2 is YYNGEE in the germline V gene. The CDR3 bases are TGTGCCAGCAGCGTAGCGGGAGAGGGGAGCGATGAGCAGTTCTTC. This encodes CASSVAGEGSDEQFF.

The sample holds a few counts of this clone. The genes are TRBV6-1 and TRBJ1-1; D may be TRBD1 (6 bases). CDR1 MNHNS and CDR2 SASEGT come from the germline V gene. CDR3 length: 14 residues. V lost 2 bases and J lost 2, with 9 bases in between. The CDR3 DNA sequence: TGTGCCAGCAGTGAACAGGGGTACAACACTGAAGCTTTCTTT. Amino acids: CASSEQGYNTEAFF.